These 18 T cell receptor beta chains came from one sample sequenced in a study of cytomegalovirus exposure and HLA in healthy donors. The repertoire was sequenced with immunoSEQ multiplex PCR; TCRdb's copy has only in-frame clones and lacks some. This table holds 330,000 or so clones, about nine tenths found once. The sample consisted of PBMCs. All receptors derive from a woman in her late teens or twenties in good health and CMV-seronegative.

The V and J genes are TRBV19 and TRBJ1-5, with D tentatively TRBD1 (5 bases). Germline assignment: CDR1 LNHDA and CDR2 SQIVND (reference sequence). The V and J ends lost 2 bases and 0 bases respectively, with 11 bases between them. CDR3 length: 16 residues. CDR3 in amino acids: CASSILGAYSNQPQHF. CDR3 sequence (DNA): TGTGCCAGTAGTATATTAGGGGCCTATAGCAATCAGCCCCAGCATTTT.

CDR3 bases: TGTGCCAGCTCACCGTCCAGTAAGGAGACCCAGTACTTC. Protein product: CASSPSSKETQYF. The chain joins TRBV18 to TRBJ2-5; D unclear. This CDR3 is 13 amino acids long. V lost 3 bases to trimming and J lost 5 bases, with 10 bases between them. Germline assignment: CDR1 KGHSH and CDR2 LQKENI.

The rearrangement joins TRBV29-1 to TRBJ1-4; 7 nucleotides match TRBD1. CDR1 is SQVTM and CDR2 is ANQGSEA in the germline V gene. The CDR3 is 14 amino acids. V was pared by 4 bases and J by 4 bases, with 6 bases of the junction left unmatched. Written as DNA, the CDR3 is TGCAGCGTTGGGGTCAGGGGGATTAATGAAAAACTGTTTTTT. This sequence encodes CSVGVRGINEKLFF. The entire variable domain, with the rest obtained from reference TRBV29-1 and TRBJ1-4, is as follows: SAVISQKPSRDICQRGTSLTIQCQVDSQVTMMFWYRQQPGQSLTLIATANQGSEATYESGFVIDKFPISRPNLTFSTLTVSNMSPEDSSIYLCSVGVRGINEKLFFGSGTQLSVL.

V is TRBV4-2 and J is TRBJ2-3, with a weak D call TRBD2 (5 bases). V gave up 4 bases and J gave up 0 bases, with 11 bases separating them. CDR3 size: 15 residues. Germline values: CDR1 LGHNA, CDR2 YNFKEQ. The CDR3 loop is CASSPRGTSTDTQYF. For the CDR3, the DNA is TGTGCCAGCAGCCCCCGGGGTACTAGCACAGATACGCAGTATTTT.

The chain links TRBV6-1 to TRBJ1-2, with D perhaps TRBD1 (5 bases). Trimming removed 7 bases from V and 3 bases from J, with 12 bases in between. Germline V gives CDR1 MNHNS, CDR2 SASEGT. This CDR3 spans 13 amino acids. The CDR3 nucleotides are TGTGCCAGCAACAAGGGGAGGGACTATGGCTACACCTTC. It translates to CASNKGRDYGYTF.

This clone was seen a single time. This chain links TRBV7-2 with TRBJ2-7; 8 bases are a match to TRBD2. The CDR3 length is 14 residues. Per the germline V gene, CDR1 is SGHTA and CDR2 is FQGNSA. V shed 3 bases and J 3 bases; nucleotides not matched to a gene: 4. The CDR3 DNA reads TGTGCCAGCAGCTTGTGGAGCGGGAGCTACGAGCAGTACTTC. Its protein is CASSLWSGSYEQYF.

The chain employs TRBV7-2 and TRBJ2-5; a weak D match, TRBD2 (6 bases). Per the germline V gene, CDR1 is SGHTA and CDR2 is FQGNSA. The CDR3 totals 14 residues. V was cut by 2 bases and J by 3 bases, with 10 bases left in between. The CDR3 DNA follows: TGTGCCAGCAGCTTAAATTCGGGAGAAGAGACCCAGTACTTC. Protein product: CASSLNSGEETQYF.

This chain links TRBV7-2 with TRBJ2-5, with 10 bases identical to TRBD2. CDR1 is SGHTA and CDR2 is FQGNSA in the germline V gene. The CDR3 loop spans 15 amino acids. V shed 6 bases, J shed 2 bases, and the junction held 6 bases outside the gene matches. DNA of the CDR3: TGTGCCAGCAGACCAATACTAGCGGGGCAAGAGACCCAGTACTTC. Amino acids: CASRPILAGQETQYF.

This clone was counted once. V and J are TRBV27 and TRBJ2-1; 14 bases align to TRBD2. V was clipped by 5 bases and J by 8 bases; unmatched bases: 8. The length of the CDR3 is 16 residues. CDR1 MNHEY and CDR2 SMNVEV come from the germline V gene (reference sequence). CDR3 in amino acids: CASSPGTSGSNYEQFF. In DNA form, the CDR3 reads TGTGCCAGCAGTCCCGGGACTAGCGGGAGTAACTATGAGCAGTTCTTC.

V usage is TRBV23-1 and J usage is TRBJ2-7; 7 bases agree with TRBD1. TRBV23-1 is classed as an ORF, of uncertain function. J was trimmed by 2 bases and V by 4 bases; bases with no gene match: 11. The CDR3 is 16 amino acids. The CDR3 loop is CASSRQSGGRTYEQYF. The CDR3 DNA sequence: TGCGCCAGCAGTCGCCAATCAGGGGGACGAACCTACGAGCAGTACTTC.

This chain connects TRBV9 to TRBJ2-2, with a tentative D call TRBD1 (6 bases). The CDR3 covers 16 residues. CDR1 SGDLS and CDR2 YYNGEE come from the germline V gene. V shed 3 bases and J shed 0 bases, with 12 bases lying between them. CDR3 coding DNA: TGTGCCAGCAGCGCGACCGGGACACCGAACACCGGGGAGCTGTTTTTT. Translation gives CASSATGTPNTGELFF.

CDR3 residues: CASSSATSVDTGELFF. The CDR3 coding sequence is TGCGCCAGCAGCTCGGCAACTAGCGTTGATACCGGGGAGCTGTTTTTT. The chain is built from TRBV5-1 and TRBJ2-2; 7 nucleotides align to TRBD2. This CDR3 comprises 16 residues. Per the germline V gene, CDR1 is SGHRS and CDR2 is YFSETQ. The V and J ends lost 3 bases and 5 bases, in that order; junction bases with no gene match: 10.

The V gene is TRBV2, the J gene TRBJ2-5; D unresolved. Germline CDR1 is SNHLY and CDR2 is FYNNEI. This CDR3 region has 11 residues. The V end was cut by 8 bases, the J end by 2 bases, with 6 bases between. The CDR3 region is CASRTQETQYF. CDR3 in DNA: TGTGCCAGCCGCACTCAAGAGACCCAGTACTTC.

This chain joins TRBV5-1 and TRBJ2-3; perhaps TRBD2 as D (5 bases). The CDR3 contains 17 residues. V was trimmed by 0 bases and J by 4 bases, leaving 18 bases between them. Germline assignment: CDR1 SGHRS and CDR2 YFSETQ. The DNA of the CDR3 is TGCGCCAGCAGCTTGGTAACGGGAACCGGCGTGCCAGATACGCAGTATTTT. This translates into CASSLVTGTGVPDTQYF.

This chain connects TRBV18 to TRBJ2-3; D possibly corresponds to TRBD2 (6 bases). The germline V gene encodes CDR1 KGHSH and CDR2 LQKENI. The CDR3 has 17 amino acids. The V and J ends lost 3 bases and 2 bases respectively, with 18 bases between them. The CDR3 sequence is CASSPFKVSGNTDTQYF. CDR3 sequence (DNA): TGTGCCAGCTCACCGTTTAAGGTTAGCGGAAACACAGATACGCAGTATTTT.

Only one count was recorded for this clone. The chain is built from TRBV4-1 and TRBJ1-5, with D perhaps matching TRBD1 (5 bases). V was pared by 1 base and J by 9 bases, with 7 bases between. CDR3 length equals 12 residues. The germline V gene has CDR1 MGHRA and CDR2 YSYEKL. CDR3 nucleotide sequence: TGCGCCAGCAGCCAAGTGGGGGGGCCCCAGCATTTT. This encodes CASSQVGGPQHF.

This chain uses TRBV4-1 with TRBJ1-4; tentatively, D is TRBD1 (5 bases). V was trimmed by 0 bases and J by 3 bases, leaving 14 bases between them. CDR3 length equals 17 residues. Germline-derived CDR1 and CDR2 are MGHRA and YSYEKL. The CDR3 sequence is CASSQEETARSNEKLFF. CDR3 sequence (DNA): TGCGCCAGCAGCCAAGAAGAGACAGCTCGCTCTAATGAAAAACTGTTTTTT.

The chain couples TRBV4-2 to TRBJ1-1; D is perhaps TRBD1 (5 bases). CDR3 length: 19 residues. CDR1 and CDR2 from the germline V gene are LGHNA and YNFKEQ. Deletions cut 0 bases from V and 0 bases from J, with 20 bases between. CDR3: CASSQESRRGVTMNTEAFF. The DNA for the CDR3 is TGTGCCAGCAGCCAAGAGTCTCGACGGGGGGTCACCATGAACACTGAAGCTTTCTTT.